These T cell receptor beta chains were read from a single sample in a study of T-cell reconstitution after alpha-beta-depleted transplantation in children. Each CDR3 protein gets one entry after TCRdb re-called the PCR reads with MiXCR. The table has some 600,000 distinct CDR3 sequences, roughly 13% seen once. This specimen consisted of PBMCs, mostly from graft donor cells, obtained 360 days after TCRalphabeta/CD19-depleted stem cell transplant. These receptors came from a male patient between 5 and 17 years old who had a stem cell transplant for acute myeloid leukemia, so the T cells may come from the graft donor. Each CDR3 is given with its conserved first and last residue. D genes are given only for firm matches. Clone size is given for some rows only: seen once, a few or many times, or a class if the clone is expanded.

V,D,size,J,CDR3,DNA
TRBV7-9,.,.,TRBJ1-5,CASSFGYSNQPQHF,TGTGCCAGCAGCTTCGGGTATAGCAATCAGCCCCAGCATTTT
TRBV3-1,.,many,TRBJ2-3,CASSQDLGGTQYF,TGTGCCAGCAGCCAAGACTTAGGGGGTACGCAGTATTTT
TRBV7-2,.,.,TRBJ2-7,CASSLIGLGPNEQYF,TGTGCCAGCAGCTTAATTGGATTGGGACCTAACGAGCAGTACTTC
TRBV20-1,.,.,TRBJ2-2,CSARELALANTGELFF,TGCAGTGCTAGAGAGTTAGCACTCGCGAACACCGGGGAGCTGTTTTTT
TRBV18,.,.,TRBJ2-5,CASSPLPRGQETQYF,TGTGCCAGCTCACCACTGCCGCGGGGTCAAGAGACCCAGTACTTC
TRBV7-2,.,many,TRBJ2-7,CASSLVTGGLSYEQYF,TGTGCCAGCAGCTTAGTAACGGGGGGCCTCTCCTACGAGCAGTACTTC
TRBV12-3/TRBV12-4,TRBD1,few,TRBJ2-7,CASSSGTGLISYF,TGTGCCAGCAGTTCCGGGACAGGGTTAATCTCGTACTTC
TRBV7-3,TRBD2,.,TRBJ2-3,CASSLGGLAGASTDTQYF,TGTGCCAGCAGCCTCGGGGGACTAGCGGGAGCTAGCACAGATACGCAGTATTTT
TRBV7-2,.,few,TRBJ2-2,CASLWAANTGELFF,TGTGCCAGCCTATGGGCTGCGAACACCGGGGAGCTGTTTTTT
TRBV29-1,.,many,TRBJ1-2,CSVPPNYGYTF,TGCAGCGTTCCCCCCAACTATGGCTACACCTTC
TRBV18,TRBD2,.,TRBJ2-3,CASSREILAGETDTQYF,TGTGCCAGCTCACGGGAGATACTAGCGGGAGAAACAGATACGCAGTATTTT
TRBV12-3/TRBV12-4,TRBD2,.,TRBJ2-2,CASRSPGLAGDTGELFF,TGTGCCAGCAGATCCCCGGGACTAGCGGGAGATACCGGGGAGCTGTTTTTT
TRBV7-9,.,.,TRBJ2-7,CASSLAAGQSSYEQYF,TGTGCCAGCAGCTTAGCGGCCGGACAGAGCTCCTACGAGCAGTACTTC
TRBV6-5,.,few,TRBJ2-7,CASSYSVGQVGTYEQYF,TGTGCCAGCAGTTACTCAGTGGGCCAAGTGGGGACCTACGAGCAGTACTTC
TRBV9,TRBD2,.,TRBJ2-1,CASSVGALAGSYNEQFF,TGTGCCAGCAGCGTAGGGGCCCTAGCGGGCTCCTACAATGAGCAGTTCTTC
TRBV24-1,TRBD1,.,TRBJ2-1,CATSDFWTGNNEQFF,TGTGCCACCAGTGATTTTTGGACAGGGAACAATGAGCAGTTCTTC
TRBV6-5,.,few,TRBJ2-1,CASSFTSAYNEQFF,TGTGCCAGCAGTTTTACGAGCGCCTACAATGAGCAGTTCTTC
TRBV12-3/TRBV12-4,.,few,TRBJ2-1,CASSSGPTLYEQFF,TGTGCCAGCAGTTCGGGACCCACCCTCTATGAGCAGTTCTTC
TRBV7-3,TRBD2,once,TRBJ2-7,CASSLWGVAGAYEQYF,TGTGCCAGCAGCTTATGGGGAGTAGCGGGGGCCTACGAGCAGTACTTC
TRBV11-2,TRBD2,few,TRBJ2-1,CASSLDSSGALYNEQFF,TGTGCCAGCAGCTTAGATAGTAGCGGGGCCCTCTACAATGAGCAGTTCTTC
TRBV4-3,.,many,TRBJ2-1,CASSQVKGLWGNEQFF,TGCGCCAGCAGCCAAGTCAAGGGACTGTGGGGAAATGAGCAGTTCTTC
TRBV6-5,.,.,TRBJ1-1,CASSYSSFWDTEAFF,TGTGCCAGCAGTTACTCGTCATTCTGGGACACTGAAGCTTTCTTT